This TCR beta chain stems from a study of cytomegalovirus exposure and HLA in healthy donors. Study background: Most donors, less than 85% of a few hundred genotyped, fell in the Caucasian-associated ancestry cluster.

Vbeta (60) and Jbeta (13) primers were used in the PCR. Sequencing was performed with immunoSEQ multiplex PCR; in TCRdb, only in-frame clones are kept and a portion is missing. Of 99,000 or so clones in the sample, about 70% were seen once. The germline CDR1 and CDR2 sequences are SNHLY and FYNNEI. The V end was cut by 2 bases, the J end by 7 bases, with 14 bases between. The CDR3 length is 14 residues. Study results and limitations: Researchers reportedly found TCR beta sequences accurately predicted most subjects' HLA-A and HLA-B alleles. Later on, a genetic analysis was performed. It linked a missense variant in DCLRE1C with V- and J-gene trimming of TCR beta. When a later analysis was performed, an Asian-associated ancestry cluster reportedly had fewer N-insertions than the roughly 640-donor mean.

Note on this clone: Its antigen is not known.

The chain combines TRBV2 with TRBJ2-5, with D possibly matching TRBD2 (7 bases). The source of this sequence is a man aged 25-45 years in good health and CMV-seronegative. The specimen was PBMCs. CDR3 in amino acids: CASSEWGGRGTQYF. Written as DNA, the CDR3 is TGTGCCAGCAGTGAATGGGGGGGGCGGGGGACCCAGTACTTC.